What follows are 12 T cell receptor beta chains derived from one specimen sequenced in a study of T cell repertoires in cytomegalovirus infection. These receptors' antigens are unknown. Each CDR3 protein is one row after TCRdb ran MiXCR on the reads. The repertoire holds 360,000 or so distinct CDR3 sequences, with about 35% as singletons. Material: cultured PBMCs, obtained from culture after CMV antigen stimulation. The receptor set was obtained from a human donor in good health (CMV status not recorded). Some clones in this sample may be carry-over from other donors' samples.

The genes are TRBV27 and TRBJ1-1; 7 bases match TRBD1. The CDR3 contains 13 residues. Germline V gives CDR1 MNHEY, CDR2 SMNVEV (reference sequence). V shed 3 bases and J 9 bases; nucleotides not matched to a gene: 7. CDR3 nucleotides: TGTGCCAGCAGTTTCCAATGGGACAGTCAAGCTTTCTTT. Protein sequence: CASSFQWDSQAFF.

The V and J genes are TRBV7-2 and TRBJ1-1; D unclear. V gave up 5 bases and J gave up 1 base, with 11 bases separating them. Per the germline V gene, CDR1 is SGHTA and CDR2 is FQGNSA. CDR3 size: 14 residues. As DNA, the CDR3 is TGTGCCAGCAGCCTCAAAAGGTCGAACACTGAAGCTTTCTTT. This sequence encodes CASSLKRSNTEAFF.

This clonotype was observed a handful of times. The rearrangement links TRBV7-2 to TRBJ1-1; no clear D. CDR3 size: 15 residues. Per germline, CDR1 SGHTA and CDR2 FQGNSA. V was cut by 3 bases and J by 0 bases, with 11 bases left in between. The CDR3 sequence is CASSFQTNMNTEAFF. DNA for the CDR3: TGTGCCAGCAGCTTTCAGACAAACATGAACACTGAAGCTTTCTTT. Supplemented by reference TRBV7-2 and TRBJ1-1, the full variable domain reads GAGVSQSPSNKVTEKGKDVELRCDPISGHTALYWYRQSLGQGLEFLIYFQGNSAPDKSGLPSDRFSAERTGGSVSTLTIQRTQQEDSAVYLCASSFQTNMNTEAFFGQGTRLTVV.

This clonotype was picked up a small number of times. V is TRBV6-5 and J is TRBJ2-2; 9 nucleotides line up with TRBD1. Germline loops: CDR1 MNHEY, CDR2 SVGAGI. V was clipped by 2 bases and J by 6 bases; unmatched bases: 4. CDR3 length: 15 amino acids. CDR3 bases: TGTGCCAGCAGTTACCAGGGACAGGGAGCCGGGGAGCTGTTTTTT. Its protein product is CASSYQGQGAGELFF.

This clonotype has just a few counts. J is TRBJ2-1 and V is TRBV7-8; D is unresolved. CDR3 size: 14 residues. Germline V gene lookup returns CDR1 SGHVS and CDR2 FQNEAQ. The germline V and J ends were trimmed by 2 bases and 6 bases, with 11 bases remaining between them. The CDR3 sequence is CASSLMAAFNEQFF. In DNA, the CDR3 is TGTGCCAGCAGCTTAATGGCAGCCTTCAATGAGCAGTTCTTC.

This chain connects TRBV9 to TRBJ2-1; D is unresolved. Germline assignment: CDR1 SGDLS and CDR2 YYNGEE. Deletions cut 4 bases from V and 6 bases from J, with 17 bases between. CDR3 length equals 15 residues. This chain's CDR3 is CASSPRVAALNEQFF. The CDR3 DNA reads as TGTGCCAGCAGCCCTCGGGTAGCTGCCCTCAATGAGCAGTTCTTC.

This clonotype was observed a few times. The chain recombines TRBV7-3 with TRBJ2-3; 11 positions agree with TRBD2. V lost 0 bases and J lost 4; bases outside the gene matches: 0. CDR1 and CDR2 (germline): SGHTA, FQGTGA. CDR3 length: 15 residues. The CDR3 sequence: CASSLTSGRADTQYF. CDR3 sequence (DNA): TGTGCCAGCAGCTTAACTAGCGGGAGGGCAGATACGCAGTATTTT.

This clonotype was counted ten times or more. This chain links TRBV7-9 with TRBJ2-1; the D is unclear. Germline CDR1 is SEHNR and CDR2 is FQNEAQ (reference sequence). The CDR3 contains 15 residues. Trimming took 3 bases from V and 4 from J, leaving 13 bases between them. CDR3 DNA sequence: TGTGCCAGCAGCTTTCCCCGGACGTTGTACAATGAGCAGTTCTTC. Translating it yields CASSFPRTLYNEQFF.

The chain couples TRBV10-3 to TRBJ1-6; TRBD1 matches at 9 bases. J lost 7 bases, V lost 5 bases, and 3 bases had no gene match. This CDR3 has 14 residues. Per the germline V gene, CDR1 is ENHRY and CDR2 is SYGVKD. The CDR3 is CAISSGTGNSPLHF. DNA of the CDR3: TGTGCCATCAGTTCCGGGACAGGGAATTCACCCCTCCACTTT.

The rearrangement links TRBV7-2 to TRBJ2-5, with D perhaps being TRBD1 or TRBD2 (7 bases each). V was cut by 5 bases and J by 5 bases, with 18 bases left in between. Germline-derived CDR1 and CDR2 are SGHTA and FQGNSA. This CDR3 is built from 15 residues. This chain's CDR3 is CASSQRGGGSETQYF. CDR3 nucleotide sequence: TGTGCCAGCAGCCAGAGGGGAGGGGGCAGCGAGACCCAGTACTTC.

The chain has TRBV29-1 and TRBJ1-2; tentative D call: TRBD1 (5 bases). The CDR3 extends over 12 amino acids. CDR1 is SQVTM, CDR2 ANQGSEA, per germline. V was cut by 2 bases and J by 8 bases, with 12 bases left in between. DNA of the CDR3: TGCAGCGTTGAATCCGGGGGATGGGGCTACACCTTC. It is translated as CSVESGGWGYTF.

V and J are TRBV28 and TRBJ2-1; 13 bases fit TRBD2. V lost 5 bases and J lost 0; bases outside the gene matches: 7. The CDR3 loop spans 18 amino acids. Germline V lookup: CDR1 MDHEN, CDR2 SYDVKM. CDR3: CASSNGLAGVGSYNEQFF. The CDR3 DNA is TGTGCCAGCAGTAACGGACTAGCGGGAGTGGGCTCCTACAATGAGCAGTTCTTC.